Each of the 24 T cell receptor beta chains below was sequenced from the same sample in a study of regulatory T cells in long-lasting Graves disease. Time point meaning: newly diagnosed GD, antithyroid drugs for less than 3 months. There was RNA extracted from PBMCs, and the TCR library was made from it. According to the study, TCR beta libraries were built with iRepertoire HTBI primers and CDR3-region Arm-PCR. TCRdb reprocessed the multiplex PCR reads with MiXCR, giving one entry per CDR3 protein. This table has a few hundred thousand distinct CDR3 sequences, 16% appearing once. The sample was also reused in another study, on T cells in Graves' hyperthyroidism and ophthalmopathy.

The input for sequencing was peripheral blood mononuclear cells (PBMCs), taken at new diagnosis, from a patient treated with antithyroid drugs. The receptors were sampled from a woman between 18 and 29 years old with Graves disease.

This clonotype was found many times. The chain joins TRBV6-1 to TRBJ1-2; D is undetermined. The CDR3 loop spans 13 amino acids. From germline, CDR1 is MNHNS and CDR2 SASEGT. Trimming shortened V by 0 bases and J by 0 bases, and 2 bases separated the two germline ends. The CDR3 loop reads CASSEAANYGYTF. The DNA of the CDR3 is TGTGCCAGCAGTGAAGCAGCTAACTATGGCTACACCTTC.

This clonotype was detected ten times or more. This chain connects TRBV12-3 or TRBV12-4 to TRBJ2-1; unclear D gene. V lost 6 bases and J 7 bases, leaving 10 bases between the germline ends. This CDR3 is 12 amino acids long. CDR3 in DNA: TGTGCCAGCAGGAGCCCTGGGAATGAGCAGTTCTTC. Translation gives CASRSPGNEQFF.

The chain employs TRBV7-9 and TRBJ1-1; D perhaps matches TRBD1 (6 bases). The germline gives CDR1 SEHNR, CDR2 FQNEAQ (reference sequence). Trimming took off 2 bases at V and 3 bases at J, with 10 bases between the two ends. The CDR3 loop spans 14 amino acids. CDR3 bases: TGTGCCAGCAGCTTAACAGGGTTGGACACTGAAGCTTTCTTT. Amino acid sequence: CASSLTGLDTEAFF. Full variable domain (rest looked up from reference TRBV7-9 and TRBJ1-1): DTGVSQNPRHKITKRGQNVTFRCDPISEHNRLYWYRQTLGQGPEFLTYFQNEAQLEKSRLLSDRFSAERPKGSFSTLEIQRTEQGDSAMYLCASSLTGLDTEAFFGQGTRLTVV.

There are many counts of this clonotype. The gene calls are TRBV6-2 or TRBV6-3 and TRBJ2-7, with D perhaps TRBD1 (6 bases). There are 12 residues in the CDR3. Germline CDR1 MNHEY, CDR2 SVGEGT. Trimming shortened V by 3 bases and J by 6 bases, and 9 bases separated the two germline ends. The CDR3 nucleotides read TGTGCCAGCAGTTATATAGGGGGCGAGCAGTACTTC. Its translation: CASSYIGGEQYF.

This clonotype was picked up many times. This chain uses TRBV20-1 with TRBJ2-3; D is possibly TRBD1 or TRBD2 (5 bases each). Deletions cut 3 bases from V and 0 bases from J, with 7 bases between. The CDR3 spans 13 residues. Germline loops: CDR1 DFQATT, CDR2 SNEGSKA (reference sequence). The CDR3 spells CSARGPSTDTQYF. The CDR3 region has the DNA TGCAGTGCTAGGGGACCAAGCACAGATACGCAGTATTTT.

This clonotype occurred once. The chain links TRBV27 to TRBJ1-5; 8 bases fit TRBD1. Losses at the gene ends were 6 bases for V and 0 bases for J; bases not matched to a gene: 4. Germline V gene lookup returns CDR1 MNHEY and CDR2 SMNVEV (reference sequence). The CDR3 is 15 amino acids. The CDR3 reads CASRPTGGSNQPQHF. CDR3 DNA sequence: TGTGCCAGCAGACCTACAGGGGGTAGCAATCAGCCCCAGCATTTT.

Regarding this clonotype: The junction departs from the called germline gene at one end, perhaps through a read error. The chain carries TRBV9 and TRBJ2-3; possibly TRBD1 for D (6 bases). This CDR3 comprises 22 residues. From germline, CDR1 is SGDLS and CDR2 YYNGEE. The CDR3 reads CASSVGTLTPATLTWGPDTQYF. Here the CDR3 DNA reads TGTGCCAGCAGCGTAGGTACACTAACGCCAGCCACGCTAACCTGGGGGCCAGATACGCAGTATTTC.

This clonotype was counted at least ten times. The chain links TRBV5-1 to TRBJ2-7, with D perhaps TRBD1 or TRBD2 (5 bases each). The CDR3 has 13 amino acids. The germline V gene has CDR1 SGHRS and CDR2 YFSETQ. V was trimmed by 5 bases and J by 6 bases, leaving 15 bases between them. The CDR3 region is CASRPDGDREQYF. The CDR3 region has the DNA TGCGCCAGCAGACCGGACGGGGACCGCGAGCAGTACTTC.

In its sample, this clonotype was seen many times. The chain combines TRBV20-1 with TRBJ2-1; D is uncertain. Germline-derived CDR1 and CDR2 are DFQATT and SNEGSKA (reference sequence). The CDR3 spans 12 residues. V was pared by 2 bases and J by 4 bases, with 6 bases between. The CDR3 region is CSARQNYNEQFF. The CDR3 nucleotides read TGCAGTGCTAGACAGAATTACAATGAGCAGTTCTTC.

This clonotype was counted ten times or more. The gene calls are TRBV12-3 or TRBV12-4 and TRBJ2-7; perhaps TRBD1 as D (6 bases). V was shortened by 5 bases and J by 5 bases, with 19 bases between the two germline ends. The CDR3 totals 15 residues. Here the CDR3 DNA reads TGTGCCAGCAGTACCCAGGGGCGGCCCCGCAACGAGCAGTACTTC. This sequence encodes CASSTQGRPRNEQYF.

This clonotype was seen at least ten times. V usage is TRBV7-6 and J usage is TRBJ2-1; 9 nucleotides align to TRBD2. CDR3 length: 15 residues. V shed 3 bases and J 7 bases; nucleotides not matched to a gene: 7. Per germline, CDR1 SGHVS and CDR2 FNYEAQ. CDR3 region: CASSFPGLARNEQFF. CDR3 DNA: TGTGCCAGCAGCTTCCCGGGACTAGCCAGGAATGAGCAGTTCTTC. Combining the CDR3 with reference TRBV7-6 and TRBJ2-1 gives the whole variable domain GAGVSQSPRYKVTKRGQDVALRCDPISGHVSLYWYRQALGQGPEFLTYFNYEAQQDKSGLPNDRFSAERPEGSISTLTIQRTEQRDSAMYRCASSFPGLARNEQFFGPGTRLTVL.

The sample holds many counts of this clonotype. This chain joins TRBV6-1 and TRBJ2-7; a possible D gene is TRBD2 (5 bases). Trimming left V 7 bases short and J 4 bases short, with 26 bases between. Germline CDR1 reads MNHNS; CDR2 reads SASEGT. This CDR3 region has 17 residues. CDR3 region: CASKFEPGSPIDYEQYF. The CDR3 region has the DNA TGTGCCAGCAAATTCGAGCCGGGATCACCTATAGATTACGAGCAGTACTTC.

Turning to this clonotype: The junction departs from germline at one end; a sequencing error may be responsible. The rearrangement joins TRBV7-2 to TRBJ2-5; 13 bases match TRBD2. This CDR3 comprises 16 residues. Germline values: CDR1 SGHTA, CDR2 FQGNSA. In DNA form, the CDR3 reads TGTGCCAGCAGCGCGGGACTAGCGGGAATCCAAGAGACCCACTACTTC. This encodes CASSAGLAGIQETHYF.

Turning to this clonotype: The junction departs from germline at one end; a sequencing error may be responsible. The genes are TRBV12-3 or TRBV12-4 and TRBJ2-4; possible D gene TRBD2, 6 bases. CDR3 length: 15 amino acids. The CDR3 reads CASSFRELAENIQYF. CDR3 coding DNA: TGTGCCAGCAGTTTCAGGGAACTAGCCGAAAACATTCAGTACTTC.

The CDR3, as DNA: TGTGCCAGCCAACCCGCACTAGCGGGAGATTACGAGCAGTACTTC. It specifies CASQPALAGDYEQYF. The chain couples TRBV27 to TRBJ2-7, with 11 bases aligning to TRBD2. Germline CDR1 and CDR2: MNHEY and SMNVEV (reference sequence). This CDR3 contains 15 residues. With V trimmed by 8 bases and J by 4 bases, 10 bases remained unmatched.

This clonotype has ten or more counts. V and J are TRBV5-4 and TRBJ2-7, with 7 bases identical to TRBD2. Germline CDR1 is SGHNT and CDR2 is YYREEE (reference sequence). The CDR3 loop spans 16 amino acids. The V gene end was trimmed by 0 bases and the J gene end by 3 bases; junction bases not matched to a gene: 9. The DNA for the CDR3 is TGTGCCAGCAGCTTGGAAGGAGGCGGGAGAGGCTACGAGCAGTACTTC. It codes for CASSLEGGGRGYEQYF.

This clonotype was observed many times. The chain joins TRBV9 to TRBJ2-5; possibly TRBD2 for D (6 bases). CDR1 is SGDLS and CDR2 is YYNGEE in the germline V gene. The V end was cut by 2 bases, the J end by 5 bases, with 10 bases between. The CDR3 has 13 amino acids. CDR3 residues: CASSVGSGETQYF. DNA of the CDR3: TGTGCCAGCAGCGTCGGGAGTGGGGAGACCCAGTACTTC.

The sample holds many counts of this clonotype. The V gene is TRBV6-1, the J gene TRBJ2-1; 10 nucleotides line up with TRBD2. V lost 5 bases and J lost 9; bases outside the gene matches: 10. Per the germline V gene, CDR1 is MNHNS and CDR2 is SASEGT. The length of the CDR3 is 15 residues. CDR3 protein: CASSKPSGSAGEQFF. The DNA of the CDR3 is TGTGCCAGCAGTAAACCTAGCGGGAGCGCGGGTGAGCAGTTCTTC.

This clonotype was observed at least ten times. V is TRBV20-1 and J is TRBJ2-5, with D perhaps matching TRBD1 (5 bases). Trimming left V 3 bases short and J 2 bases short, with 7 bases between. The CDR3 has 12 amino acids. Germline-derived CDR1 and CDR2 are DFQATT and SNEGSKA (reference sequence). The CDR3 region is CSARHRQETQYF. CDR3 nucleotide sequence: TGCAGTGCTAGGCACAGGCAAGAGACCCAGTACTTC.

This clonotype was found many times. The chain employs TRBV3-1 and TRBJ2-1; 10 nucleotides match TRBD2. V lost 4 bases and J lost 9; bases outside the gene matches: 6. Per the germline V gene, CDR1 is LGHDT and CDR2 is YNNKEL (reference sequence). The CDR3 length is 14 residues. The CDR3 nucleotides are TGTGCCAGCAGCCCCATAGCGGGAGGTAGTGAGCAGTTCTTC. This translates into CASSPIAGGSEQFF.

This clonotype was counted between two and nine times. This chain connects TRBV11-2 to TRBJ2-1, with 15 nucleotides matching TRBD2. CDR3 length: 18 amino acids. Germline trimming cut 6 bases from V and 9 bases from J; bases unmatched to any gene: 15. CDR1 is SGHAT, CDR2 FQNNGV, per germline. The CDR3 DNA follows: TGTGCCAGCAGTGATCCTTGGACTAGCGGGAGGGTGGGTGGTGAGCAGTTCTTC. Amino acid sequence: CASSDPWTSGRVGGEQFF.

The rearrangement links TRBV18 to TRBJ2-7; perhaps TRBD1 as D (6 bases). From germline, CDR1 is KGHSH and CDR2 LQKENI. V gave up 6 bases and J gave up 5 bases, with 11 bases separating them. The CDR3 is 12 amino acids. CDR3 residues: CASSSQGDEQYF. The CDR3 region has the DNA TGTGCCAGCTCGTCACAGGGAGACGAGCAGTACTTC.

The sample holds a few counts of this clonotype. This chain connects TRBV11-1 to TRBJ2-3; the match to TRBD2 covers 9 bases. The V segment lost 4 bases and the J segment 4 bases; nucleotides outside the gene matches: 12. Germline V gene data show CDR1 as SGHAT and CDR2 as FQDESV (reference sequence). CDR3 size: 17 residues. This chain's CDR3 is CASSSEMGAGGPDTQYF. The CDR3 DNA reads as TGTGCCAGCAGCTCCGAAATGGGAGCGGGAGGCCCAGATACGCAGTATTTT.

This clonotype was observed many times. CDR3 in DNA: TGTGCCAGCTCACCACCGGGCCAGCGGGGGGACCTGTACTTC. It specifies CASSPPGQRGDLYF. J is TRBJ2-5 and V is TRBV18; 9 bases match TRBD2. V dropped 0 bases and J dropped 13; count of bases not matched to a gene: 9. The germline gives CDR1 KGHSH, CDR2 LQKENI. There are 14 residues in the CDR3.